What follows is one T cell receptor beta chain and its context. Antigen: not known. The data were taken from a study of monozygotic twins with inflammatory bowel disease. Study conclusions and caveats: People with IBD had fewer clonotypes in common with others than healthy twins did, especially with disease activity. No distinction between different T cell subtypes was possible.

The germline V gene has CDR1 SEHNR and CDR2 FQNEAQ (reference sequence). The CDR3 is made up of 15 amino acids. Making cDNA involved eight separate reactions per sample. TCRdb reprocessed the 5' RACE reads, with one entry per CDR3 protein and no DNA. The listing records fewer than 550,000 distinct CDR3 sequences. This TCR came from a human donor with ulcerative colitis or Crohn's disease, or a healthy co-twin of an affected twin (not recorded which). The sequencing input was blood. V is TRBV7-9 and J is TRBJ2-7. The CDR3 loop reads CASSLRYNSSYEQYF.